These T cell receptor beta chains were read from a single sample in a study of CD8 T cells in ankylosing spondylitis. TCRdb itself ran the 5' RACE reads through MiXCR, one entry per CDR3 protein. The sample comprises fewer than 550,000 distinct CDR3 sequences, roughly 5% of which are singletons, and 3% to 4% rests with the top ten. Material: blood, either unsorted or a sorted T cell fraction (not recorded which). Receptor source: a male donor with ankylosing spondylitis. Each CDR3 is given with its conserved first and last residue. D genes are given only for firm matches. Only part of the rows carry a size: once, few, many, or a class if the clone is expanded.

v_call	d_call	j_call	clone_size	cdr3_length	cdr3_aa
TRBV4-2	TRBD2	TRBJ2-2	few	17	CASSQGLGRVLGGELFF
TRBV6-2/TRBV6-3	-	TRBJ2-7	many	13	CASSYQYSTSGYF
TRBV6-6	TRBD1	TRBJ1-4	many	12	CASSTGGEKLFF
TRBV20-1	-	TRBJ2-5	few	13	CSSKRSAQETQYF
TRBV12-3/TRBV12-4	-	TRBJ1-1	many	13	CASGAASNTEAFF
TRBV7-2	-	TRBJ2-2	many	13	CASSPYREGELFF
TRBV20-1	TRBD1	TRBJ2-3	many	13	CSALRQGVNTQYF
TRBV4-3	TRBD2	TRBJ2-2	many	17	CASSQDWPAGGFGELFF
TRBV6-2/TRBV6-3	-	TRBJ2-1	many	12	CASSYGGDEQFF
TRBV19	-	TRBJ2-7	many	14	CASSSRHTTYEQYF
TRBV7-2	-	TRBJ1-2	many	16	CASSLASSGASYGYTF
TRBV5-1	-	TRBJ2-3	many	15	CASSGGGASMDTQYF
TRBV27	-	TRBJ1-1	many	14	CASSLLSGWAEAFF
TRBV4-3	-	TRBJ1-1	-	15	CASSPAGTMNTEAFF
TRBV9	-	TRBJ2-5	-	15	CASSVDPSLQETQYF
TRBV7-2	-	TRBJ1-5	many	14	CASSLRYSAQPQHF
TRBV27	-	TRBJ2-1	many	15	CASSLGYGLDNEQFF
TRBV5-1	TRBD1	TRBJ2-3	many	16	CASSLTGGYGTDTQYF
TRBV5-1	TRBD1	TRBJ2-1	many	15	CASSLEGTGFSVWFF
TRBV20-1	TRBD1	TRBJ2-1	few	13	CSALDRQGPHLVF